These 2 T cell receptor beta chains were sequenced from one sample in a study of blood T cell repertoires in COVID-19. Profiling relied on immunoSEQ multiplex PCR, and the TCRdb table lists in-frame clones only, not all of them. The sample includes around 500,000 clones, approximately 86% of them seen just once. Sequences were obtained from PBMCs or T cells enriched from blood (not recorded which). These receptors all come from a woman aged 55 to 70 who had recovered from COVID-19.

This clone was counted once. This sequence joins TRBV19 and TRBJ1-4, with D hard to call. Germline V gene lookup returns CDR1 LNHDA and CDR2 SQIVND (reference sequence). The CDR3 has 12 residues. Trimming cost V 5 bases and J 4 bases, with 5 bases left between them. CDR3 region: CASSAYNEKLFF. For the CDR3, the DNA is TGTGCCAGTAGTGCCTATAATGAAAAACTGTTTTTT.

This clone was found a few times. This chain uses TRBV29-1 with TRBJ1-4; a weak D match, TRBD1 (5 bases). Trimming cost V 6 bases and J 4 bases, with 15 bases left between them. CDR1 is SQVTM, CDR2 ANQGSEA, per germline. The CDR3 extends over 14 amino acids. CDR3 sequence: CSVLSTEFNEKLFF. The CDR3 nucleotides are TGCAGCGTCCTCTCGACAGAATTTAATGAAAAACTGTTTTTT.